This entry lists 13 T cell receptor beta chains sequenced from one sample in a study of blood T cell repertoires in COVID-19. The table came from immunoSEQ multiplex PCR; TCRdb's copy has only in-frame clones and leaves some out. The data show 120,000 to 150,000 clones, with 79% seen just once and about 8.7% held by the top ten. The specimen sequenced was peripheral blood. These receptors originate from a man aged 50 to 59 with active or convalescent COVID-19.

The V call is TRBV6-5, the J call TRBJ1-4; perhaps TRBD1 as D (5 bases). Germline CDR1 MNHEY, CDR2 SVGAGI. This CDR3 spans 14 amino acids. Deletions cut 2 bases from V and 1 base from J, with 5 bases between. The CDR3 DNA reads TGTGCCAGCAGTTACAGGGGAACTAATGAAAAACTGTTTTTT. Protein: CASSYRGTNEKLFF.

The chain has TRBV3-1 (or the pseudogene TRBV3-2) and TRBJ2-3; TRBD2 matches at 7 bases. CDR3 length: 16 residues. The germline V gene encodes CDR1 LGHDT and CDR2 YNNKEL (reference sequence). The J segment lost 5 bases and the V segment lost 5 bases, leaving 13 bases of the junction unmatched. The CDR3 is CASSKEGGKLGDTQYF. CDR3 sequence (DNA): TGTGCCAGCAGCAAGGAGGGAGGGAAATTGGGAGATACGCAGTATTTT.

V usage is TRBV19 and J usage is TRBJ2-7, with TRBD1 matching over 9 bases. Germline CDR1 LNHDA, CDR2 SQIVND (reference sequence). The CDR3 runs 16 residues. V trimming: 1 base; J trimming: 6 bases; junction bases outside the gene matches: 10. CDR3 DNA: TGTGCCAGTAGTATAGTCGGAAGGGACAGGGCCCCCGAGCAGTACTTC. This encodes CASSIVGRDRAPEQYF.

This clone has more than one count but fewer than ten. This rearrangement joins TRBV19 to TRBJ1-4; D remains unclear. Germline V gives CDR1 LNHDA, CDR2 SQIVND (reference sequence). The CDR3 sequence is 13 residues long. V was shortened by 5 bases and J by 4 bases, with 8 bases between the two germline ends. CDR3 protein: CASSSGLNEKLFF. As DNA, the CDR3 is TGTGCCAGTAGTTCAGGCCTTAATGAAAAACTGTTTTTT.

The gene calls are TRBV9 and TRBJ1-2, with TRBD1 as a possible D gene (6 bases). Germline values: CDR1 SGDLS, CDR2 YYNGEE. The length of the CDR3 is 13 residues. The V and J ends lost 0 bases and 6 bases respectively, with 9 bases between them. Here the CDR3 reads CASSVAGGHGYTF. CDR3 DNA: TGTGCCAGCAGCGTAGCGGGGGGCCATGGCTACACCTTC.

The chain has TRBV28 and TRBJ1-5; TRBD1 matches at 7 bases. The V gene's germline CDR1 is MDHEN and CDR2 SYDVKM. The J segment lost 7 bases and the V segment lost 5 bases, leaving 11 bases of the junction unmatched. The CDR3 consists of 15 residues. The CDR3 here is CASSSTQGEKQPQHF. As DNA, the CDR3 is TGTGCCAGCAGTAGCACTCAGGGGGAGAAGCAGCCCCAGCATTTT.

CDR3 in DNA: TGTGCCAGCAGCCCGTCCGGGACAGGAGATAATGAAAAACTGTTTTTT. It encodes CASSPSGTGDNEKLFF. The chain recombines TRBV28 with TRBJ1-4; 8 bases line up with TRBD1. The V and J ends lost 6 bases and 4 bases, in that order; junction bases with no gene match: 10. CDR3 length: 16 residues. Germline values: CDR1 MDHEN, CDR2 SYDVKM.

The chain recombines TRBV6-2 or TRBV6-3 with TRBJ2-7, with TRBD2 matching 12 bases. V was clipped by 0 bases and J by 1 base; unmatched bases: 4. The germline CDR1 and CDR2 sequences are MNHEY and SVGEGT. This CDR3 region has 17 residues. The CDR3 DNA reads TGTGCCAGCAGTTACTCGGGGACTAGCGGGTGGTCCTACGAGCAGTACTTC. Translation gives CASSYSGTSGWSYEQYF.

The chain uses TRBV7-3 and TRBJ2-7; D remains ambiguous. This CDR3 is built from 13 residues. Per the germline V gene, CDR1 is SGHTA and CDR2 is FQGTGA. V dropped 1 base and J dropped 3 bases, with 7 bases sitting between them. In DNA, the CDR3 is TGTGCCAGCAGCTTAAACACGCACTACGAGCAGTACTTC. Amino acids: CASSLNTHYEQYF.

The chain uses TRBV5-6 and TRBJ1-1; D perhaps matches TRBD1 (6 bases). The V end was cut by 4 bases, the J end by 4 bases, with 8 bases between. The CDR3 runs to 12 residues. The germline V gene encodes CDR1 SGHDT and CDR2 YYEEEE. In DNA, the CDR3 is TGTGCCAGCAGCCGAGGGGGCACTGAAGCTTTCTTT. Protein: CASSRGGTEAFF.

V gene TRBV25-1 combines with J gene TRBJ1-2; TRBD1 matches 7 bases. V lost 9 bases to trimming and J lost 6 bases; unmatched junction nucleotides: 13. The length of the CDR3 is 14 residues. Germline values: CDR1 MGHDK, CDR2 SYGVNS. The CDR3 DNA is TGTGCCAGGGCCCTGTCAACAGGGGAACATGGCTACACCTTC. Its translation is CARALSTGEHGYTF.

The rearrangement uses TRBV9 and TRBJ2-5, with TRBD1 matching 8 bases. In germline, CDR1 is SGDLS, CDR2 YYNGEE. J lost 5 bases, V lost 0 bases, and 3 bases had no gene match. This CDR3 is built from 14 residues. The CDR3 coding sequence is TGTGCCAGCAGCGTAGCCGGACAGGGTGAGACCCAGTACTTC. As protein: CASSVAGQGETQYF.

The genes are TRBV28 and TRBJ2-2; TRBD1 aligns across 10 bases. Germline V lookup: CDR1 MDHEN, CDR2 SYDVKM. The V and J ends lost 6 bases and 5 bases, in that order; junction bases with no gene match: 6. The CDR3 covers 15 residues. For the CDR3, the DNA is TGTGCCAGCAGACGGACAGGGGGTGTGACCGGGGAGCTGTTTTTT. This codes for CASRRTGGVTGELFF.